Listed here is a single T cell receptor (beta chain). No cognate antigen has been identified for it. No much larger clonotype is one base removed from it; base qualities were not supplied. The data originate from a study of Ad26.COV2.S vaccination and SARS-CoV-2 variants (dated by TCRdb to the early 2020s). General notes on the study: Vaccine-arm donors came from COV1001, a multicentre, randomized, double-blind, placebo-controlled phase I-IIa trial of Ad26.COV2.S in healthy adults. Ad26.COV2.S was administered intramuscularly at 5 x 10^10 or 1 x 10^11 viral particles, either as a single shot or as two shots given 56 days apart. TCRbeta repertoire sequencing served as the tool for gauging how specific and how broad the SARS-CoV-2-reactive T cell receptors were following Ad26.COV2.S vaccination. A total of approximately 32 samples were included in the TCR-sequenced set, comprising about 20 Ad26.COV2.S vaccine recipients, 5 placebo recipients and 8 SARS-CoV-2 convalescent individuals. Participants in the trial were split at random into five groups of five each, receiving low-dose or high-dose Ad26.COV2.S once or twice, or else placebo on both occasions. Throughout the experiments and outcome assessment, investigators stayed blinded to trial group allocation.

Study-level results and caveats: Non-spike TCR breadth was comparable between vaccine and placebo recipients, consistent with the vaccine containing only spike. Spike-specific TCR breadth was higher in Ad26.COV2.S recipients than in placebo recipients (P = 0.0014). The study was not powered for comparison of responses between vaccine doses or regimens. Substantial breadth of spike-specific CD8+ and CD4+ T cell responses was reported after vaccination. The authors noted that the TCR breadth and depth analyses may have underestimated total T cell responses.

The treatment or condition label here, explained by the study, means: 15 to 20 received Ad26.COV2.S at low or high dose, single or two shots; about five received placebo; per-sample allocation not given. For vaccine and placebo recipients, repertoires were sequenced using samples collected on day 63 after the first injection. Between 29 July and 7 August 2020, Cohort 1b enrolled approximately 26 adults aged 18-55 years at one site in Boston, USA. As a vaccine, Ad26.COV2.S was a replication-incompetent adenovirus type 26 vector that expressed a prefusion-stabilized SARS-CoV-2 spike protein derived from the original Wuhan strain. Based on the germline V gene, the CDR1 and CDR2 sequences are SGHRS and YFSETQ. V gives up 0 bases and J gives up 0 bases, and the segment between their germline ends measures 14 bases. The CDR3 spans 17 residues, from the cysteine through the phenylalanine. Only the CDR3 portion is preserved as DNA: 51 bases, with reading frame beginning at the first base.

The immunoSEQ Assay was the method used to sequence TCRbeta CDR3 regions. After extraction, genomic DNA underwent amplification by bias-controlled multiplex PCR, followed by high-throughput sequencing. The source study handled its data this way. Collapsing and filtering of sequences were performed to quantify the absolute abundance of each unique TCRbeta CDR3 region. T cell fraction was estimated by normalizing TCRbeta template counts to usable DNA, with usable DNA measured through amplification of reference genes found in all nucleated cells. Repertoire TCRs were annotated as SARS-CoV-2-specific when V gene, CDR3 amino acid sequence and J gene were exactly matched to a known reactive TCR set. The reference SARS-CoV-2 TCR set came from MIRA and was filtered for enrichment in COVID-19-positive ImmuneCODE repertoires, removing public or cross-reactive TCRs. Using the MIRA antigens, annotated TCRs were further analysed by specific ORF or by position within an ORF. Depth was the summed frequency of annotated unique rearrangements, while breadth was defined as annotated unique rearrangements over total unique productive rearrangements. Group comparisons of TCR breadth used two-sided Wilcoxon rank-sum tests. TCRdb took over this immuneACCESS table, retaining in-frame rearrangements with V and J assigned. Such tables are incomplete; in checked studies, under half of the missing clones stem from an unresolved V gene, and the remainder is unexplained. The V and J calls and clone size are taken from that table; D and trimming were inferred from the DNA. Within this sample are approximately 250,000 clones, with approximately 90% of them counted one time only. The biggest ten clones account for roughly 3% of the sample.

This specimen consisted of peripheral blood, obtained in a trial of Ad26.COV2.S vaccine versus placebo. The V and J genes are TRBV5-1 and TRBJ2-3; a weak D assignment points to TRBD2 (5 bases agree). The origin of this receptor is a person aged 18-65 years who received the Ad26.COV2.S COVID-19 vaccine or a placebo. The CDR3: CASSLAPKRGSTDTQYF. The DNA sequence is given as TGCGCCAGCAGCTTGGCTCCCAAACGGGGTAGCACAGATACGCAGTATTTT.